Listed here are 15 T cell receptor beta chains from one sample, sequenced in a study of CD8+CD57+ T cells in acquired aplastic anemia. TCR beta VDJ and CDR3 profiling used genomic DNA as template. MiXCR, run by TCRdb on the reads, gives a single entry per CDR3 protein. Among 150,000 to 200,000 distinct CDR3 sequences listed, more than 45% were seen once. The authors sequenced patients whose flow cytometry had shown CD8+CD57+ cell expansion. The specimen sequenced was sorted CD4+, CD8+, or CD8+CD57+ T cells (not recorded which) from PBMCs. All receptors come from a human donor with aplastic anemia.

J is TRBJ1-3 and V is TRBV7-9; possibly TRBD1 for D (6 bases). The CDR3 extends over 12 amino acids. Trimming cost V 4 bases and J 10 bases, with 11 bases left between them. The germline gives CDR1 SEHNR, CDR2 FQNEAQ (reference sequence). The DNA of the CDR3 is TGTGCCAGCAGCTGGACAGCGAGTACCATATATTTT. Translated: CASSWTASTIYF.

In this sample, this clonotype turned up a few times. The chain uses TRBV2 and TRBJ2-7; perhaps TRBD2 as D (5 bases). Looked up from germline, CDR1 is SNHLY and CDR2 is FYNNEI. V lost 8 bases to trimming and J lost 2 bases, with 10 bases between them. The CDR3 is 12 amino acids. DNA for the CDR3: TGTGCCAGCGGGAGTGGTACCTACGAGCAGTACTTC. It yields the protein CASGSGTYEQYF.

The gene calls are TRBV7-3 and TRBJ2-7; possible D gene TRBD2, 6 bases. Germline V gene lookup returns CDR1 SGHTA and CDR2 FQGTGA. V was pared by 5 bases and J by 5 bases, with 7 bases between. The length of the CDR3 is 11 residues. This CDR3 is CASSGGNEQYF. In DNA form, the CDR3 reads TGTGCCAGCAGCGGGGGGAACGAGCAGTACTTC. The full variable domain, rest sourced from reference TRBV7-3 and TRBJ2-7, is GAGVSQTPSNKVTEKGKYVELRCDPISGHTALYWYRQSLGQGPEFLIYFQGTGAADDSGLPNDRFFAVRPEGSVSTLKIQRTERGDSAVYLCASSGGNEQYFGPGTRLTVT.

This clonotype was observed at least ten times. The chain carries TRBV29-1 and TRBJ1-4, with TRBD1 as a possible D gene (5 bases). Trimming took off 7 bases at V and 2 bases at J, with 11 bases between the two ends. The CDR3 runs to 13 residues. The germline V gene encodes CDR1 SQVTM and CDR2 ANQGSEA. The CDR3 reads CSAVRQTNEKLFF. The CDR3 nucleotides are TGCAGCGCAGTAAGACAGACTAATGAAAAACTGTTTTTT.

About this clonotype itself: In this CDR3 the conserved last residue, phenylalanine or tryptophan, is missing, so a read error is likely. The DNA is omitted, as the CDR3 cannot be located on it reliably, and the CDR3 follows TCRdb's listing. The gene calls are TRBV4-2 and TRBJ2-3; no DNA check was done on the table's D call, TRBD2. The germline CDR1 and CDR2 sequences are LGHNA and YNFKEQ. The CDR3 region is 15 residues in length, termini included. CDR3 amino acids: CASSHTSASTDTQYL.

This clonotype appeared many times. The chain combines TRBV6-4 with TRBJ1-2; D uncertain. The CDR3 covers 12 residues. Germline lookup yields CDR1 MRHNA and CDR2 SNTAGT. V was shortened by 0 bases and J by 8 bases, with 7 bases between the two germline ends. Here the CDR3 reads CASSDSHGGYTF. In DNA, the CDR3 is TGTGCCAGCAGTGACTCGCATGGGGGCTACACCTTC.

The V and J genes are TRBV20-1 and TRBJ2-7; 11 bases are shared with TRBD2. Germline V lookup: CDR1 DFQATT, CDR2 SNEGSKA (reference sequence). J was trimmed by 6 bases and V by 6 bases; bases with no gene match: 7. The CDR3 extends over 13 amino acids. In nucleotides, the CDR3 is TGCAGTGCCCTACTAGCGGGAGTACGCGAGCAGTACTTC. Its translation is CSALLAGVREQYF.

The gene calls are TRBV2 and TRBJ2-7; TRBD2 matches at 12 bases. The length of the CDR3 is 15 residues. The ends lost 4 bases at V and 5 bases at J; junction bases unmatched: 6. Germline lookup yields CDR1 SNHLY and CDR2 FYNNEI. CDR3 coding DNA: TGTGCCAGCAGTGGACTAGCGGGAGCGTACAACGAGCAGTACTTC. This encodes CASSGLAGAYNEQYF.

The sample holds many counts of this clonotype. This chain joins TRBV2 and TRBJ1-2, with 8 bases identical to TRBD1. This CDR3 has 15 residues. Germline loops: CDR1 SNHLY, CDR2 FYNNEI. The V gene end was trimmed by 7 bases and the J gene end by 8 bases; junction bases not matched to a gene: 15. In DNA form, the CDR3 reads TGTGCCAGCATGCCCGAGTTGAGACAGGGGAAAGGCTACACCTTC. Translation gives CASMPELRQGKGYTF. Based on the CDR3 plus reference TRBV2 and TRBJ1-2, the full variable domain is EPEVTQTPSHQVTQMGQEVILRCVPISNHLYFYWYRQILGQKVEFLVSFYNNEISEKSEIFDDQFSVERPDGSNFTLKIRSTKLEDSAMYFCASMPELRQGKGYTFGSGTRLTVV.

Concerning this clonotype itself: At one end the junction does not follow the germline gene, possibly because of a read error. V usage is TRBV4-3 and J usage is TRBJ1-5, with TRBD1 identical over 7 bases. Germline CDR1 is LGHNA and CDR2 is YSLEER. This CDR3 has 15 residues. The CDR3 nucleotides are TGCGCCAGCGGCCAAGACTCGACAGGGCATCAGCCCCAGCATTTT. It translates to CASGQDSTGHQPQHF.

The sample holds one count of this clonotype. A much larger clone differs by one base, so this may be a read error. CDR3 coding DNA: TGTGCCAGCAGTTGCGGCGTTAACTATGGCTACACCTTC. Translation gives CASSCGVNYGYTF. The gene calls are TRBV6-2 or TRBV6-3 and TRBJ1-2; D is uncertain. CDR1 is MNHEY and CDR2 is SVGEGT in the germline V gene. Trimming took 4 bases from V and 1 from J, leaving 7 bases between them. This CDR3 comprises 13 residues.

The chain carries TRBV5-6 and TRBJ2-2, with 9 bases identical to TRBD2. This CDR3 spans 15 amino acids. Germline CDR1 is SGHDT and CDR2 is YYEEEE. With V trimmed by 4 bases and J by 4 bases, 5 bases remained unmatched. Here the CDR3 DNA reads TGTGCCAGCAGCGTCAGACTAGCGGCCACCGGGGAGCTGTTTTTT. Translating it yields CASSVRLAATGELFF.

CDR3 DNA sequence: TGTGCCATCCGCGACAGGGGACGTTCACCCCTCCACTTT. Encoded protein: CAIRDRGRSPLHF. The J gene is TRBJ1-6, the V gene TRBV10-3, with TRBD1 matching over 8 bases. This CDR3 spans 13 amino acids. The junction had 6 bases not matched to a gene; V was cut back by 8 bases and J by 9 bases. Per germline, CDR1 ENHRY and CDR2 SYGVKD.

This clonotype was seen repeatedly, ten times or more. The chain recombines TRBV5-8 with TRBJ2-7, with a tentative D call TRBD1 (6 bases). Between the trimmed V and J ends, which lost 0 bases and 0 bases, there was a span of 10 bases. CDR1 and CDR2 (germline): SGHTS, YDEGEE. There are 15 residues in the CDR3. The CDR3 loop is CASSLEQGPSYEQYF. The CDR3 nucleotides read TGTGCCAGCAGCTTGGAACAGGGACCCTCCTACGAGCAGTACTTC.

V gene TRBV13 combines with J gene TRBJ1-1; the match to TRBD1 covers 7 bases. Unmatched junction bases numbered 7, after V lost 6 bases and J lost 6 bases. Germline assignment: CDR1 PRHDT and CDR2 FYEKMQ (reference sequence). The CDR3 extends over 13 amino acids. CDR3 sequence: CASRQDRLPEAFF. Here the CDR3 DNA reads TGTGCCAGCAGGCAGGACAGGCTACCTGAAGCTTTCTTT.